This TCR beta chain was recorded in a study of T cells in Graves' hyperthyroidism and ophthalmopathy. V lost 8 bases and J 4 bases, leaving 17 bases between the germline ends. The CDR3 is 14 amino acids. Germline V gene data show CDR1 as MNHEY and CDR2 as SMNVEV (reference sequence). Lactation, pregnancy, other autoimmune disease or uncontrolled infection excluded patients. Amplification of TCR beta CDR3 regions used RNA as the template. HTBI primers were used for first-round RT-PCR of the TCR CDR3. TCRdb called the multiplex PCR reads again in MiXCR, with one record for every CDR3 protein. This repertoire shows nearly 600,000 distinct CDR3 sequences, more than 11% found once; its top ten account for roughly 5.7%.

The chain carries TRBV27 and TRBJ1-2, with D possibly matching TRBD1 (6 bases). The sequence derives from a woman under 40 with Graves' hyperthyroidism that later progressed to Graves' ophthalmopathy. Sample: blood. The CDR3, as DNA: TGTGCCAGCTGGGGGGGTAAAGGGGGCTATGGCTACACCTTC. The encoded protein is CASWGGKGGYGYTF.